This paragraph reports one T cell receptor beta chain. Sequencing libraries of naive CD8 cells derived from approximately 20,000 to 1,000,000 sorted cells with 10%, 30% or 50% RNA. The data originate from a study of molecular identifiers for immune sequencing clone quantification. Methods described previously were used for bulk TCR libraries, and listed TCR primers were applied. One entry per CDR3 protein results from TCRdb running MiXCR on the PCR reads. The sample shows around 460,000 distinct CDR3 sequences, less than 30% of them seen only once. The TCR sequence derives from a human donor in good health. Some libraries in this study had Jurkat cell RNA spiked in. The specimen was naive CD8+ T cells from blood, with Jurkat cell RNA spiked in. This sample's subset: FACS-sorted CD8+CD4-CCR7+CD45RA+ naive T cells.

In DNA form, the CDR3 reads TGTGCCAGCAGCTTACAGGGGTCCAGCGAGCAGTACTTC. This sequence encodes CASSLQGSSEQYF. The chain couples TRBV13 to TRBJ2-7, with D maybe TRBD1 (6 bases). Germline values: CDR1 PRHDT, CDR2 FYEKMQ (reference sequence). The CDR3 sequence is 13 residues long. The V end lost 2 bases, the J end lost 6 bases, and 11 bases lay between the germline ends.